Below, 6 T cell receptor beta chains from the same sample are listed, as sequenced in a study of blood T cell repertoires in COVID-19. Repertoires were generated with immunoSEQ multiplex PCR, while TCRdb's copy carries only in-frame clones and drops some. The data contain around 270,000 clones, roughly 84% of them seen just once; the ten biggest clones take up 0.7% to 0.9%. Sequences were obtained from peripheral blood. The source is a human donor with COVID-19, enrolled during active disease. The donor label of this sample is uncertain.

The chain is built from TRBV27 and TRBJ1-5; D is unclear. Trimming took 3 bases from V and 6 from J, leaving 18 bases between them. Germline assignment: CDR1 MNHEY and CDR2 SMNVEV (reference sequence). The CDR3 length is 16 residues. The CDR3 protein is CASSFTGRSFAQPQHF. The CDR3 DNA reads TGTGCCAGCAGTTTCACCGGGAGGTCTTTTGCTCAGCCCCAGCATTTT.

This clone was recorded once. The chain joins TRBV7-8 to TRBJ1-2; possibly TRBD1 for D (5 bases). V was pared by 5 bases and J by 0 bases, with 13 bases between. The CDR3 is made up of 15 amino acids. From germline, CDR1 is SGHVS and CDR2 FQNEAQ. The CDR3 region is CASSANRRANYGYTF. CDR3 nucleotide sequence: TGTGCCAGCAGCGCTAACAGGAGGGCTAACTATGGCTACACCTTC. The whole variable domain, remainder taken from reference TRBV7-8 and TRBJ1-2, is GAGVSQSPRYKVAKRGQDVALRCDPISGHVSLFWYQQALGQGPEFLTYFQNEAQLDKSGLPSDRFFAERPEGSVSTLKIQRTQQEDSAVYLCASSANRRANYGYTFGSGTRLTVV.

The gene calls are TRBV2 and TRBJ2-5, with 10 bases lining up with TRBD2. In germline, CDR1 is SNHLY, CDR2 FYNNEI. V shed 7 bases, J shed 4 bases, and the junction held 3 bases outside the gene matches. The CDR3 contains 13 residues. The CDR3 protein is CASKSGRGETQYF. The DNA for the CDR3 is TGTGCCAGCAAAAGCGGGAGGGGAGAGACCCAGTACTTC.

CDR3 sequence (DNA): TGTGCCAGCAGCCCTGGGGGAGGCCGGTACGGGGAGCTGTTTTTT. This encodes CASSPGGGRYGELFF. The chain combines TRBV7-9 with TRBJ2-2, with D possibly TRBD2 on 6 matching bases. Per the germline V gene, CDR1 is SEHNR and CDR2 is FQNEAQ (reference sequence). The V and J ends lost 5 bases and 7 bases respectively, with 17 bases between them. This CDR3 contains 15 residues.

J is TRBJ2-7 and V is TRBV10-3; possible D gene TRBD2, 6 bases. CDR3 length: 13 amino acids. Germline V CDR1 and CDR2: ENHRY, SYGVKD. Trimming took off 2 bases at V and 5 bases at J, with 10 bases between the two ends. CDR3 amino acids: CAISEILADEQYF. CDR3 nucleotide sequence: TGTGCCATCAGTGAGATCTTAGCGGACGAGCAGTACTTC.

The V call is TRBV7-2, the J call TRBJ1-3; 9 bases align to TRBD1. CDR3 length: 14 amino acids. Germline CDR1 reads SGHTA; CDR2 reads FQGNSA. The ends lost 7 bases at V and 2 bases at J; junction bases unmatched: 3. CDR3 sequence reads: CASKGDRAGNTIYF. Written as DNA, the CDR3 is TGTGCCAGCAAGGGGGACAGGGCTGGAAACACCATATATTTT.